The next 9 T cell receptor beta chains were all read from a single sample in a study of blood T cells in healthy people across ages. A second roughly 7 to 11 cycle PCR used barcoded and J-beta primers. TCRdb itself ran the 5' RACE reads through MiXCR, one entry per CDR3 protein. The sample has about 640,000 distinct CDR3 sequences, 58% seen once; the top ten hold roughly 34%. Sequencing was performed on blood. Receptors originate from a man between 60 and 75 years old in good health.

The V and J genes are TRBV7-2 and TRBJ2-7; 7 bases fit TRBD2. CDR3 length equals 15 residues. Trimming at V came to 6 bases and at J to 2 bases, leaving 10 bases not matched to a gene. Germline CDR1 SGHTA, CDR2 FQGNSA. This CDR3 reads CASRLNGLAAYEQYF. CDR3 in DNA: TGTGCCAGCAGGTTAAACGGCCTAGCGGCCTACGAGCAGTACTTC.

There are a few counts of this clonotype. The rearrangement joins TRBV12-3 or TRBV12-4 to TRBJ2-5; D unclear. CDR3 length equals 13 residues. V was pared by 6 bases and J by 3 bases, with 11 bases between. CDR3 sequence reads: CASSSADKETQYF. CDR3 DNA: TGTGCCAGCAGCAGCGCAGATAAAGAGACCCAGTACTTC.

In its sample, this clonotype was seen once. This chain joins TRBV15 and TRBJ2-5; possibly TRBD2 for D (6 bases). There are 15 residues in the CDR3. Germline CDR1 reads LNHNV; CDR2 reads YYDKDF (reference sequence). With 4 bases removed from V and 11 bases from J, the gap between germline ends came to 23 bases. Here the CDR3 reads CATSIYLGGSNEQYF. The CDR3 DNA sequence: TGTGCCACCAGCATTTATCTCGGAGGGTCCAATGAGCAGTACTTC.

This sequence joins TRBV11-2 and TRBJ2-5; 10 nucleotides match TRBD2. V gave up 3 bases and J gave up 3 bases; unmatched junction bases: 13. CDR1 and CDR2 from the germline V gene are SGHAT and FQNNGV. This CDR3 comprises 18 residues. CDR3 in amino acids: CASSLSGSGGTRKETQYF. CDR3 nucleotides: TGTGCCAGCAGCTTGTCTGGTAGCGGGGGGACTCGCAAAGAGACCCAGTACTTC.

This clonotype was seen at least ten times. This chain joins TRBV20-1 and TRBJ2-3, with D possibly matching TRBD2 (6 bases). The CDR3 is 15 amino acids. CDR1 is DFQATT and CDR2 is SNEGSKA in the germline V gene (reference sequence). The V gene lost 5 bases and the J gene lost 1 base, with 16 bases spanning the gap. This CDR3 is CSAPEQRAGTDTQYF. In DNA, the CDR3 is TGCAGTGCTCCCGAGCAGCGGGCAGGCACAGATACGCAGTATTTT.

The rearrangement links TRBV28 to TRBJ2-3; D may be TRBD2 (5 bases). V was cut by 3 bases and J by 2 bases, with 12 bases left in between. From germline, CDR1 is MDHEN and CDR2 SYDVKM. The CDR3 sequence is 15 residues long. The CDR3 loop reads CASSFSGGLTDTQYF. Here the CDR3 DNA reads TGTGCCAGCAGTTTCTCAGGAGGTCTCACAGATACGCAGTATTTT. Based on the CDR3 plus reference TRBV28 and TRBJ2-3, the full variable domain is DVKVTQSSRYLVKRTGEKVFLECVQDMDHENMFWYRQDPGLGLRLIYFSYDVKMKEKGDIPEGYSVSREKKERFSLILESASTNQTSMYLCASSFSGGLTDTQYFGPGTRLTVL.

The chain links TRBV7-9 to TRBJ2-5; TRBD1 matches 8 bases. The J call may be in error: the DNA end matches TRBJ2-7 better. This CDR3 is 15 amino acids long. From germline, CDR1 is SEHNR and CDR2 FQNEAQ (reference sequence). DNA for the CDR3: TGTGCCAGCTGGGCCGGTGGACAGGGAGGCGACGAGCAGTACTTC. Translation gives CASWAGGQGGDEQYF.

The chain combines TRBV7-2 with TRBJ1-6, with D possibly TRBD1 on 5 matching bases. This CDR3 has 14 residues. The V and J ends lost 7 bases and 7 bases respectively, with 14 bases between them. Germline assignment: CDR1 SGHTA and CDR2 FQGNSA. DNA for the CDR3: TGTGCCAGCACCCTTCGGGGGGACAATTCACCCCTCCACTTT. Translation gives CASTLRGDNSPLHF.

The chain recombines TRBV27 with TRBJ1-2; TRBD1 matches 7 bases. Germline V gene data show CDR1 as MNHEY and CDR2 as SMNVEV (reference sequence). CDR3 length: 14 amino acids. V dropped 5 bases and J dropped 4; count of bases not matched to a gene: 7. The DNA for the CDR3 is TGTGCCAGCAGTGCCAACAGGGGAGGCTATGGCTACACCTTC. This encodes CASSANRGGYGYTF.